The T cell receptor (beta chain) under discussion was sequenced for a study of blood T cell repertoires in COVID-19. Methods used by the authors: By means of reference gene primer amplification, nucleated cell counts were estimated. Assay used: immunoSEQ multiplex PCR; TCRdb lists only in-frame clones, some missing. D and trimming were read from the DNA, whereas the V and J calls and clone size are those reported in that table. The sample records some 180,000 clones, nearly 90% being singletons. The specimen sequenced was peripheral blood. This TCR came from a man in his forties or fifties with acute or convalescent COVID-19.

As DNA, the CDR3 is TGTGCCAGCAGCTTAGTCGCTAGCGGGAGGGCCACATACAATGAGCAGTTCTTC. Protein product: CASSLVASGRATYNEQFF. This chain connects TRBV7-2 to TRBJ2-1; 12 bases are a match to TRBD2. V lost 1 base and J lost 4; bases outside the gene matches: 8. The CDR3 loop spans 18 amino acids. Per germline, CDR1 SGHTA and CDR2 FQGNSA.